These 4 T cell receptor beta chains share one sample of origin, sequenced in a study of control samples from healthy donors and cancer patients. Libraries were prepared by immunoSEQ multiplex PCR; TCRdb keeps only in-frame clonotypes and omits some of them. Among over 80,000 clones, roughly 78% were seen once, and the ten largest hold roughly 2%. The sequenced sample consisted of blood. These receptors originate from a man aged 60 to 75 in good health.

Only a few counts were recorded for this clone. V and J are TRBV6-5 and TRBJ1-5; TRBD1 is a possible D gene (5 bases). From germline, CDR1 is MNHEY and CDR2 SVGAGI. V lost 6 bases and J 3 bases, leaving 12 bases between the germline ends. This CDR3 comprises 14 residues. CDR3 in amino acids: CASSATDTNQPQHF. The DNA of the CDR3 is TGTGCCAGCAGCGCGACAGATACCAATCAGCCCCAGCATTTT.

V is TRBV27 and J is TRBJ1-2; D perhaps matches TRBD1 (5 bases). Germline CDR1 MNHEY, CDR2 SMNVEV (reference sequence). The CDR3 is 13 residues long. Trimming took 6 bases from V and 5 from J, leaving 13 bases between them. CDR3 in amino acids: CASSSRDGYGYTF. The CDR3, as DNA: TGTGCCAGCAGCTCTCGGGACGGGTATGGCTACACCTTC.

The genes are TRBV19 and TRBJ1-5; D not resolved. This CDR3 contains 15 residues. Germline V CDR1 and CDR2: LNHDA, SQIVND (reference sequence). CDR3 in amino acids: CATNPGIRSNQPQHF. The CDR3 DNA follows: TGTGCTACGAACCCGGGCATCCGTAGCAATCAGCCCCAGCATTTT. Based on the CDR3 plus reference TRBV19 and TRBJ1-5, the full variable domain is DGGITQSPKYLFRKEGQNVTLSCEQNLNHDAMYWYRQDPGQGLRLIYYSQIVNDFQKGDIAEGYSVSREKKESFPLTVTSAQKNPTAFYLCATNPGIRSNQPQHFGDGTRLSIL.

The chain uses TRBV5-1 and TRBJ2-5; TRBD1 matches 8 bases. The CDR3 is 15 amino acids. Per the germline V gene, CDR1 is SGHRS and CDR2 is YFSETQ. The V and J ends lost 5 bases and 5 bases, in that order; junction bases with no gene match: 11. In DNA form, the CDR3 reads TGCGCCAGCAGTCGAAATCAGGGGGCACTTGAGACCCAGTACTTC. It yields the protein CASSRNQGALETQYF.